This passage covers 30 T cell receptor beta chains from one sample sequenced in a study of T-cell reconstitution after alpha-beta-depleted transplantation in children. TCRbeta library preparation incorporated unique molecular identifiers. Via MiXCR, TCRdb re-called the PCR reads, giving one row per CDR3 protein. The sample lists approximately 400,000 distinct CDR3 sequences, approximately 11% occurring once. The input for sequencing was PBMCs from the stem cell graft donor, taken from the stem cell graft. These receptors originate from a human donor who donated a stem cell graft to a child with acute myeloid leukemia.

The chain is built from TRBV5-6 and TRBJ2-1, with a weak D call TRBD2 (6 bases). Trimming removed 3 bases at V and 4 bases at J, with 14 bases between. This CDR3 spans 15 amino acids. Germline CDR1 reads SGHDT; CDR2 reads YYEEEE. The CDR3 loop reads CASSSTGTWYNEQFF. The CDR3 bases are TGTGCCAGCAGCTCAACCGGGACTTGGTACAATGAGCAGTTCTTC.

In its sample, this clonotype was seen a few times. J is TRBJ1-1 and V is TRBV12-3 or TRBV12-4, with 7 bases aligning to TRBD1. There are 14 residues in the CDR3. V shed 1 base, J shed 6 bases, and the junction held 5 bases outside the gene matches. The CDR3 sequence is CASSLGQGVAEAFF. In DNA, the CDR3 is TGTGCCAGCAGTTTAGGACAGGGTGTCGCTGAAGCTTTCTTT.

This clonotype was seen only a few times. The J gene is TRBJ1-2, the V gene TRBV5-8; D is unresolved. The CDR3 extends over 12 amino acids. V gave up 0 bases and J gave up 8 bases, with 8 bases separating them. Per the germline V gene, CDR1 is SGHTS and CDR2 is YDEGEE. The CDR3 bases are TGTGCCAGCAGCTTGGAGGGAATGGGCTACACCTTC. It encodes CASSLEGMGYTF.

V is TRBV6-1 and J is TRBJ1-1, with TRBD1 as a possible D gene (5 bases). This CDR3 spans 15 amino acids. V was clipped by 2 bases and J by 1 base, with 11 bases between them. Germline V gene data show CDR1 as MNHNS and CDR2 as SASEGT. The CDR3 protein is CASSENRRGNTEAFF. Written as DNA, the CDR3 is TGTGCCAGCAGTGAAAACAGGAGGGGGAACACTGAAGCTTTCTTT.

This chain's CDR3 is CASSETGEGGYTF. The DNA of the CDR3 is TGTGCCAGCAGCGAGACAGGGGAGGGGGGCTACACCTTC. The chain couples TRBV12-3 or TRBV12-4 to TRBJ1-2; TRBD1 agrees at 8 bases. This CDR3 comprises 13 residues. Losses at the gene ends were 6 bases for V and 8 bases for J; bases not matched to a gene: 8.

The chain employs TRBV5-1 and TRBJ2-7, with 9 positions matching TRBD1. In germline, CDR1 is SGHRS, CDR2 YFSETQ. This CDR3 is built from 15 residues. The V gene end was trimmed by 0 bases and the J gene end by 5 bases; junction bases not matched to a gene: 6. DNA for the CDR3: TGCGCCAGCAGCTTGGTTGGGACAGGGATGGACGAGCAGTACGTC. It is translated as CASSLVGTGMDEQYV.

The table lists this clonotype with a few counts. The chain is built from TRBV20-1 and TRBJ2-5, with D unclear. Per the germline V gene, CDR1 is DFQATT and CDR2 is SNEGSKA (reference sequence). Trimming stripped 2 bases from V and 2 bases from J, with 9 bases between. The CDR3 length is 13 residues. CDR3 nucleotides: TGCAGTGCTAGATCGGGCAGTCAAGAGACCCAGTACTTC. Protein product: CSARSGSQETQYF.

The V call is TRBV7-9, the J call TRBJ2-1; maybe TRBD2 (6 bases). V shed 8 bases and J shed 3 bases, with 17 bases lying between them. The CDR3 covers 15 residues. Germline values: CDR1 SEHNR, CDR2 FQNEAQ (reference sequence). The CDR3 region has the DNA TGTGCCAGCGAGCAGGGAGGCCCATACTACAATGAGCAGTTCTTC. As protein: CASEQGGPYYNEQFF.

This clonotype was seen only a few times. The chain uses TRBV20-1 and TRBJ1-5; 9 positions match TRBD1. Germline CDR1 DFQATT, CDR2 SNEGSKA (reference sequence). The length of the CDR3 is 15 residues. V lost 3 bases to trimming and J lost 1 base; unmatched junction nucleotides: 4. CDR3 in DNA: TGCAGTGCTAGGGGGACAGGGAGGAGCAATCAGCCCCAGCATTTT. It yields the protein CSARGTGRSNQPQHF.

This clonotype was counted only a few times. J is TRBJ2-3 and V is TRBV20-1; 8 nucleotides agree with TRBD1. The V segment lost 2 bases and the J segment 3 bases; nucleotides outside the gene matches: 1. CDR1 and CDR2 (germline): DFQATT, SNEGSKA (reference sequence). This CDR3 contains 13 residues. Here the CDR3 DNA reads TGCAGTGCTAGACAGGGGGCAACAGATACGCAGTATTTT. Translation gives CSARQGATDTQYF.

This clonotype was seen at least ten times. V usage is TRBV10-3 and J usage is TRBJ2-6, with 11 bases fitting TRBD1. The CDR3 runs to 17 residues. Germline CDR1 reads ENHRY; CDR2 reads SYGVKD. V dropped 2 bases and J dropped 2; count of bases not matched to a gene: 2. CDR3 sequence reads: CAISETGQGAGANVLTF. In DNA, the CDR3 is TGTGCCATCAGTGAGACGGGACAGGGGGCTGGGGCCAACGTCCTGACTTTC.

The chain carries TRBV5-4 and TRBJ2-4; D might be TRBD2 (6 bases). Germline V gene sequence: CDR1 SGHNT, CDR2 YYREEE (reference sequence). The CDR3 is made up of 15 amino acids. Trimming took off 4 bases at V and 1 base at J, with 12 bases between the two ends. CDR3 sequence reads: CASSPPGRAKNIQYF. The CDR3, as DNA: TGTGCCAGCAGCCCCCCGGGGAGGGCCAAAAACATTCAGTACTTC.

This clonotype was picked up many times. The chain is built from TRBV5-5 and TRBJ2-7; no definite D call. Trimming cost V 1 base and J 4 bases, with 9 bases left between them. CDR1 and CDR2 from the germline V gene are SGHKS and YYEKEE (reference sequence). CDR3 length: 13 amino acids. DNA of the CDR3: TGTGCCAGCAGCTTGTGGTTGGATTACGAGCAGTACGTC. Translation gives CASSLWLDYEQYV.

The V and J genes are TRBV30 and TRBJ2-3, with 8 bases aligning to TRBD2. Losses at the gene ends were 6 bases for V and 10 bases for J; bases not matched to a gene: 6. Germline CDR1 reads GTSNPN; CDR2 reads SVGIG (reference sequence). This CDR3 is built from 11 residues. The CDR3 here is CACDIAGPQYF. The CDR3 DNA follows: TGTGCCTGCGATATAGCGGGGCCGCAGTATTTT. Variable domain in full (rest from reference TRBV30 and TRBJ2-3): SQTIHQWPATLVQPVGSPLSLECTVEGTSNPNLYWYRQAAGRGLQLLFYSVGIGQISSEVPQNLSASRPQDRQFILSSKKLLLSDSGFYLCACDIAGPQYFGPGTRLTVL.

The chain joins TRBV20-1 to TRBJ2-7; TRBD2 agrees at 14 bases. Germline assignment: CDR1 DFQATT and CDR2 SNEGSKA (reference sequence). This CDR3 comprises 16 residues. V lost 6 bases and J lost 3; bases outside the gene matches: 10. The CDR3 reads CSATGGLAGAYYEQYF. Here the CDR3 DNA reads TGCAGTGCAACAGGGGGACTAGCGGGAGCATACTACGAGCAGTACTTC.

The chain joins TRBV7-2 to TRBJ2-5; unclear D gene. Germline V gene sequence: CDR1 SGHTA, CDR2 FQGNSA. Trimming removed 5 bases from V and 5 bases from J, with 18 bases in between. The CDR3 runs to 15 residues. CDR3 in DNA: TGTGCCAGCAGCGTTAGTCGGGCGATAGGCGAGACCCAGTACTTC. Protein product: CASSVSRAIGETQYF.

The chain uses TRBV20-1 and TRBJ1-1; D is uncertain. Germline CDR1 and CDR2: DFQATT and SNEGSKA (reference sequence). V lost 6 bases and J lost 3, with 17 bases in between. There are 14 residues in the CDR3. The CDR3 coding sequence is TGCAGTGCCAGACGGAGCGACGGCTACACTGAAGCTTTCTTT. Its protein is CSARRSDGYTEAFF.

This clonotype came up many times. This CDR3 is CSAPDRSGANVLTF. CDR3 sequence (DNA): TGCAGTGCTCCCGACAGATCTGGGGCCAACGTCCTGACTTTC. This sequence joins TRBV20-1 and TRBJ2-6; D is perhaps TRBD1 (5 bases). The ends were cut back, 5 bases at V and 1 base at J, with 9 bases in the middle. CDR3 length: 14 residues. In germline, CDR1 is DFQATT, CDR2 SNEGSKA (reference sequence).

As for this clonotype: Since a much larger clone is just one base distant, this may be a read error. The conserved closing phenylalanine or tryptophan is absent in this CDR3, likely reflecting a read error. V gene TRBV5-1 combines with J gene TRBJ2-6; no clear D gene. Germline CDR1 is SGHRS and CDR2 is YFSETQ. This CDR3 is built from 16 residues. The V gene lost 1 base and the J gene lost 2 bases, with 10 bases spanning the gap. The CDR3 DNA follows: TGCGCCAGCAGCTTGACGAGTGGCACTGGGGCCAACGTCCTGACTTAC. Translating gives CASSLTSGTGANVLTY.

As regards this clonotype: One base away lies a much larger clone, so this may be a sequencing read error. Here the CDR3 omits its conserved ending phenylalanine or tryptophan, so a read error is the likely source. The chain joins TRBV7-9 to TRBJ2-7; the D call may be TRBD1 or TRBD2 (5 bases each). Trimming cost V 0 bases and J 9 bases, with 15 bases left between them. Germline V gene data show CDR1 as SEHNR and CDR2 as FQNEAQ (reference sequence). The CDR3 length is 14 residues. The CDR3 DNA reads as TGTGCCAGCAGCTTAGCGTTGAGTGGGGACGTGCAGTACCTC. Amino acids: CASSLALSGDVQYL.

The chain joins TRBV5-5 to TRBJ1-3; D is possibly TRBD1 (5 bases). The CDR3 has 15 amino acids. CDR1 is SGHKS and CDR2 is YYEKEE in the germline V gene (reference sequence). Deletions cut 4 bases from V and 0 bases from J, with 11 bases between. Here the CDR3 DNA reads TGTGCCAGCAGCCAGGGTCTTACCTCTGGAAACACCATATATTTT. It translates to CASSQGLTSGNTIYF.

This chain joins TRBV12-3 or TRBV12-4 and TRBJ2-5; no reliable D call. This CDR3 region has 14 residues. V lost 5 bases and J lost 0, with 10 bases in between. CDR3 sequence: CASSLRDNQETQYF. The CDR3 DNA is TGTGCCAGCAGTCTCCGCGACAACCAAGAGACCCAGTACTTC.

This clonotype turned up a few times. This chain connects TRBV29-1 to TRBJ1-2; 8 nucleotides line up with TRBD1. The CDR3 is made up of 13 amino acids. V lost 5 bases and J lost 3; bases outside the gene matches: 5. Germline V CDR1 and CDR2: SQVTM, ANQGSEA. DNA of the CDR3: TGCAGCGTTCCGACAGGGGAGGACTATGGCTACACCTTC. Translated: CSVPTGEDYGYTF. Full variable domain (outside the CDR3, taken from reference TRBV29-1 and TRBJ1-2): SAVISQKPSRDICQRGTSLTIQCQVDSQVTMMFWYRQQPGQSLTLIATANQGSEATYESGFVIDKFPISRPNLTFSTLTVSNMSPEDSSIYLCSVPTGEDYGYTFGSGTRLTVV.

The rearrangement links TRBV5-6 to TRBJ1-2; 8 bases match TRBD1. The germline V gene has CDR1 SGHDT and CDR2 YYEEEE. Trimming at V came to 4 bases and at J to 6 bases, leaving 2 bases not matched to a gene. The CDR3 consists of 12 residues. DNA for the CDR3: TGTGCCAGCAGCCCAGGGGGCGATGGCTACACCTTC. Protein product: CASSPGGDGYTF. Drawing the rest from reference TRBV5-6 and TRBJ1-2, the complete variable domain is DAGVTQSPTHLIKTRGQQVTLRCSPKSGHDTVSWYQQALGQGPQFIFQYYEEEERQRGNFPDRFSGHQFPNYSSELNVNALLLGDSALYLCASSPGGDGYTFGSGTRLTVV.

In DNA form, the CDR3 reads TGCGCCAGCAGTAGTCGGCCGGTCTCCTACGAGCAGTACTTC. Protein sequence: CASSSRPVSYEQYF. The rearrangement joins TRBV5-1 to TRBJ2-7; no firm D call. CDR1 SGHRS and CDR2 YFSETQ come from the germline V gene. Trimming took off 5 bases at V and 0 bases at J, with 12 bases between the two ends. The CDR3 runs to 14 residues. Complete variable domain (other parts from reference TRBV5-1 and TRBJ2-7): KAGVTQTPRYLIKTRGQQVTLSCSPISGHRSVSWYQQTPGQGLQFLFEYFSETQRNKGNFPGRFSGRQFSNSRSEMNVSTLELGDSALYLCASSSRPVSYEQYFGPGTRLTVT.

This rearrangement joins TRBV20-1 to TRBJ2-6, with D possibly matching TRBD2 (5 bases). Germline V gives CDR1 DFQATT, CDR2 SNEGSKA (reference sequence). This CDR3 is built from 16 residues. The V end lost 4 bases, the J end lost 2 bases, and 15 bases lay between the germline ends. The CDR3 region is CSAIEGTRAGANVLTF. The CDR3 DNA follows: TGCAGTGCTATAGAGGGTACCCGGGCTGGGGCCAACGTCCTGACTTTC.

The chain employs TRBV6-2 or TRBV6-3 and TRBJ2-5, with D perhaps TRBD2 (5 bases). Germline V gives CDR1 MNHEY, CDR2 SVGEGT. The CDR3 length is 16 residues. Deletions cut 1 base from V and 3 bases from J, with 15 bases between. The CDR3 is CASSYYRGDRKETQYF. The CDR3 nucleotides are TGTGCCAGCAGTTACTACCGGGGTGATCGGAAAGAGACCCAGTACTTC.

A few counts support this clonotype. J is TRBJ2-5 and V is TRBV20-1, with 9 bases fitting TRBD2. This CDR3 is 16 amino acids long. Germline-derived CDR1 and CDR2 are DFQATT and SNEGSKA (reference sequence). With 3 bases clipped from V and 2 bases from J, the junction kept 10 bases outside the gene matches. CDR3 sequence: CSASYSAGGSQETQYF. The CDR3 DNA is TGCAGTGCTAGCTATTCGGCGGGAGGGAGTCAAGAGACCCAGTACTTC.

This chain joins TRBV12-3 or TRBV12-4 and TRBJ2-1; D possibly corresponds to TRBD2 (5 bases). Trimming shortened V by 4 bases and J by 12 bases, and 13 bases separated the two germline ends. This CDR3 spans 12 amino acids. The CDR3 spells CASSSDLGGQFF. The CDR3 DNA reads as TGTGCCAGCAGTTCGGACTTAGGTGGGCAGTTCTTC.

This rearrangement joins TRBV30 to TRBJ2-2; no firm D call. The germline CDR1 and CDR2 sequences are GTSNPN and SVGIG (reference sequence). This CDR3 region has 13 residues. The V gene lost 0 bases and the J gene lost 3 bases, with 5 bases spanning the gap. CDR3 loop: CAWSVDYTGELFF. CDR3 coding DNA: TGTGCCTGGAGTGTCGACTACACCGGGGAGCTGTTTTTT.